This is a list of T cell receptor beta chains from one sample in a study of shared T cell receptors in the human thymus. Method: immunoSEQ multiplex PCR; TCRdb's copy keeps in-frame clones and lacks some. The table has roughly 700,000 clones, 70% to 90% seen once. These data were likewise used in another study, on human thymus T cells.

Sequencing was carried out using thymocytes. These receptors all stem from a boy under two years old with a congenital heart defect. CDR3s include the opening cysteine and the closing phenylalanine or tryptophan. The order of the fields is D gene, J gene, clone size, V gene, CDR3 protein, CDR3 DNA. The D gene is left open where the match is weak. Size is stated for part of the rows, as once, few or many counts, or as a class when the clone is expanded.

D gene: NA
J gene: TRBJ2-7
clone size: once
V gene: TRBV15
CDR3 protein: CATSRDTAATPDF
CDR3 DNA: TGTGCCACCAGCAGAGATACGGCCGCGACACCCGACTTC

D gene: NA
J gene: TRBJ2-7
clone size: NA
V gene: TRBV9
CDR3 protein: CASSPALPPYEQYF
CDR3 DNA: TGTGCCAGCAGCCCCGCCCTACCCCCCTACGAGCAGTACTTC

D gene: NA
J gene: TRBJ1-3
clone size: NA
V gene: TRBV6-5
CDR3 protein: CASSYLGHALGNTIYF
CDR3 DNA: TGTGCCAGCAGTTACCTAGGACACGCGTTAGGAAACACCATATATTTT

D gene: NA
J gene: TRBJ2-2
clone size: NA
V gene: TRBV21-1
CDR3 protein: CASSKVLAGVSLLNTGELFF
CDR3 DNA: TGTGCCAGCAGCAAAGTACTAGCGGGAGTTAGCTTGTTGAACACCGGGGAGCTGTTTTTT

D gene: TRBD2
J gene: TRBJ2-7
clone size: NA
V gene: TRBV6-6
CDR3 protein: CASSPSAGDYEQYF
CDR3 DNA: TGTGCCAGCAGCCCCTCGGCGGGAGACTACGAGCAGTACTTC

D gene: NA
J gene: TRBJ2-5
clone size: once
V gene: TRBV2
CDR3 protein: CASSIPRGGEETQYF
CDR3 DNA: TGTGCCAGCAGTATACCCCGGGGTGGTGAAGAGACCCAGTACTTC

D gene: TRBD2
J gene: TRBJ2-7
clone size: NA
V gene: TRBV28
CDR3 protein: CASSSRIAGGRYEQYF
CDR3 DNA: TGTGCCAGCAGCTCACGCATAGCGGGAGGGAGATACGAGCAGTACTTC

D gene: NA
J gene: TRBJ2-1
clone size: NA
V gene: TRBV5-1
CDR3 protein: CASSSPTSGSGNEQFF
CDR3 DNA: TGCGCCAGCAGCTCCCCGACTAGTGGATCGGGCAATGAGCAGTTCTTC

D gene: NA
J gene: TRBJ2-1
clone size: NA
V gene: TRBV14
CDR3 protein: CASSLLLAYNEQFF
CDR3 DNA: TGTGCCAGCAGCCTGCTACTAGCTTACAATGAGCAGTTCTTC

D gene: NA
J gene: TRBJ2-5
clone size: few
V gene: TRBV27
CDR3 protein: CASSRTRVGETQYF
CDR3 DNA: TGTGCCAGCAGTAGAACCAGGGTTGGAGAGACCCAGTACTTC

D gene: NA
J gene: TRBJ2-7
clone size: NA
V gene: TRBV4-2
CDR3 protein: CASSQSSVAEPGVGEQYF
CDR3 DNA: TGTGCCAGCAGCCAGAGCTCGGTAGCGGAGCCTGGGGTGGGGGAGCAGTACTTC

D gene: TRBD2
J gene: TRBJ2-5
clone size: NA
V gene: TRBV14
CDR3 protein: CASSHRGRGRVETQYF
CDR3 DNA: TGTGCCAGCAGCCATCGAGGGCGCGGGAGGGTAGAGACCCAGTACTTC

D gene: TRBD2
J gene: TRBJ2-7
clone size: NA
V gene: TRBV11-3
CDR3 protein: CASSLAGGVMGEQYF
CDR3 DNA: TGTGCCAGCAGCTTAGCGGGAGGGGTGATGGGCGAGCAGTACTTC

D gene: NA
J gene: TRBJ2-3
clone size: NA
V gene: TRBV7-2
CDR3 protein: CASSLSKRRPTDTQYF
CDR3 DNA: TGTGCCAGCAGCTTATCGAAGCGCAGACCCACAGATACGCAGTATTTT

D gene: NA
J gene: TRBJ2-6
clone size: NA
V gene: TRBV7-3
CDR3 protein: CASSAADRVDGANVLTF
CDR3 DNA: TGTGCCAGCAGCGCCGCCGACAGAGTTGACGGGGCCAACGTCCTGACTTTC

D gene: NA
J gene: TRBJ1-1
clone size: once
V gene: TRBV9
CDR3 protein: CASSVGRNTEAFF
CDR3 DNA: TGTGCCAGCAGCGTTGGGAGGAACACTGAAGCTTTCTTT

D gene: TRBD1
J gene: TRBJ2-1
clone size: NA
V gene: TRBV15
CDR3 protein: CATSRGGDRGFNEQFF
CDR3 DNA: TGTGCCACCAGCAGAGGCGGGGACAGGGGGTTCAATGAGCAGTTCTTC

D gene: NA
J gene: TRBJ2-5
clone size: NA
V gene: TRBV19
CDR3 protein: CASSIELRRETQYF
CDR3 DNA: TGTGCCAGTAGTATTGAGCTCCGGAGGGAGACCCAGTACTTC

D gene: NA
J gene: TRBJ2-7
clone size: NA
V gene: TRBV6-1
CDR3 protein: CASSEAPGPDPSGEQYF
CDR3 DNA: TGTGCCAGCAGTGAAGCTCCAGGGCCTGACCCGTCGGGCGAGCAGTACTTC

D gene: NA
J gene: TRBJ1-5
clone size: few
V gene: TRBV18
CDR3 protein: CASSPGPSLPYSNQPQHF
CDR3 DNA: TGTGCCAGCTCACCGGGGCCATCCCTGCCTTATAGCAATCAGCCCCAGCATTTT

D gene: TRBD1
J gene: TRBJ2-3
clone size: NA
V gene: TRBV30
CDR3 protein: CAWSVRGPRTDTQYF
CDR3 DNA: TGTGCCTGGAGTGTAAGGGGGCCTCGCACAGATACGCAGTATTTT

D gene: NA
J gene: TRBJ2-3
clone size: NA
V gene: TRBV27
CDR3 protein: CASSPDRPSTDTQYF
CDR3 DNA: TGTGCCAGCAGTCCCGACAGGCCAAGCACAGATACGCAGTATTTT

D gene: TRBD2
J gene: TRBJ2-2
clone size: NA
V gene: TRBV11-3
CDR3 protein: CASSTGTSGSTGELFF
CDR3 DNA: TGTGCCAGCAGCACAGGGACTAGCGGGAGCACCGGGGAGCTGTTTTTT

D gene: TRBD2
J gene: TRBJ2-7
clone size: NA
V gene: TRBV19
CDR3 protein: CASSIGLAGGTSYEQYF
CDR3 DNA: TGTGCCAGTAGTATTGGGCTAGCGGGAGGCACCTCCTACGAGCAGTACTTC

D gene: TRBD2
J gene: TRBJ2-1
clone size: NA
V gene: TRBV11-3
CDR3 protein: CASSLVAGNYNEQFF
CDR3 DNA: TGTGCCAGCAGCTTAGTAGCGGGAAACTACAATGAGCAGTTCTTC

D gene: NA
J gene: TRBJ1-5
clone size: NA
V gene: TRBV7-9
CDR3 protein: CASSLGTGDQPQHF
CDR3 DNA: TGTGCCAGCAGCTTAGGAACAGGCGATCAGCCCCAGCATTTT

D gene: NA
J gene: TRBJ1-3
clone size: NA
V gene: TRBV28
CDR3 protein: CASSSPRTDSGNTIYF
CDR3 DNA: TGTGCCAGCAGTTCGCCCAGGACAGACTCTGGAAACACCATATATTTT

D gene: TRBD1
J gene: TRBJ1-1
clone size: NA
V gene: TRBV27
CDR3 protein: CASSPGQGAAFF
CDR3 DNA: TGTGCCAGCAGTCCCGGACAGGGGGCCGCTTTCTTT

D gene: NA
J gene: TRBJ2-3
clone size: few
V gene: TRBV29-1
CDR3 protein: CSVDGRFSDTQYF
CDR3 DNA: TGCAGCGTTGACGGTAGATTCTCAGATACGCAGTATTTT

D gene: NA
J gene: TRBJ1-1
clone size: NA
V gene: TRBV5-6
CDR3 protein: CASSLGTAEEAFF
CDR3 DNA: TGTGCCAGCAGCTTGGGCACAGCAGAAGAAGCTTTCTTT

D gene: NA
J gene: TRBJ2-2
clone size: NA
V gene: TRBV29-1
CDR3 protein: CSVSSGSPPGELFF
CDR3 DNA: TGCAGCGTGTCCTCAGGGTCTCCTCCCGGGGAGCTGTTTTTT

D gene: NA
J gene: TRBJ1-4
clone size: NA
V gene: TRBV19
CDR3 protein: CATSVVVTHEKLFF
CDR3 DNA: TGTGCCACCTCGGTCGTTGTAACCCACGAAAAACTGTTTTTT

D gene: NA
J gene: TRBJ1-1
clone size: NA
V gene: TRBV6-5
CDR3 protein: CASSSRLMNTEAFF
CDR3 DNA: TGTGCCAGCAGTTCCCGACTAATGAACACTGAAGCTTTCTTT

D gene: NA
J gene: TRBJ1-3
clone size: few
V gene: TRBV18
CDR3 protein: CASSDRRIQGNTIYF
CDR3 DNA: TGTGCCAGCTCGGATCGGAGGATACAAGGAAACACCATATATTTT

D gene: TRBD1
J gene: TRBJ1-2
clone size: NA
V gene: TRBV7-2
CDR3 protein: CASSSPLRQGHGYTF
CDR3 DNA: TGTGCCAGCAGCTCCCCACTCCGACAGGGACATGGCTACACCTTC

D gene: TRBD2
J gene: TRBJ2-7
clone size: once
V gene: TRBV7-9
CDR3 protein: CASSSFRNGGAYEQYF
CDR3 DNA: TGTGCCAGCAGCTCCTTCCGGAACGGGGGGGCCTACGAGCAGTACTTC

D gene: TRBD1
J gene: TRBJ1-1
clone size: NA
V gene: TRBV19
CDR3 protein: CASSTRTGWDEAFF
CDR3 DNA: TGTGCCAGTAGTACTAGGACAGGGTGGGATGAAGCTTTCTTT

D gene: NA
J gene: TRBJ2-7
clone size: NA
V gene: TRBV28
CDR3 protein: CASSPGVGGTVTYEQYF
CDR3 DNA: TGTGCCAGCAGTCCGGGGGTTGGGGGGACCGTCACCTACGAGCAGTACTTC

D gene: TRBD1
J gene: TRBJ1-2
clone size: NA
V gene: TRBV6-7
CDR3 protein: CASSYSRCGQGVHYGYTF
CDR3 DNA: TGTGCCAGCAGTTACTCGAGGTGTGGGCAGGGGGTCCACTATGGCTACACCTTC

D gene: NA
J gene: TRBJ1-1
clone size: NA
V gene: TRBV27
CDR3 protein: CASSIDRRNTEAFF
CDR3 DNA: TGTGCCAGCAGTATAGACAGGAGGAACACTGAAGCTTTCTTT

D gene: NA
J gene: TRBJ2-2
clone size: NA
V gene: TRBV9
CDR3 protein: CASSIDRPTGELFF
CDR3 DNA: TGTGCCAGCAGCATTGACAGGCCCACCGGGGAGCTGTTTTTT

D gene: NA
J gene: TRBJ2-7
clone size: NA
V gene: TRBV9
CDR3 protein: CASSGMSPGHLSYEQYF
CDR3 DNA: TGTGCCAGCAGCGGGATGTCACCGGGACACCTCTCCTACGAGCAGTACTTC